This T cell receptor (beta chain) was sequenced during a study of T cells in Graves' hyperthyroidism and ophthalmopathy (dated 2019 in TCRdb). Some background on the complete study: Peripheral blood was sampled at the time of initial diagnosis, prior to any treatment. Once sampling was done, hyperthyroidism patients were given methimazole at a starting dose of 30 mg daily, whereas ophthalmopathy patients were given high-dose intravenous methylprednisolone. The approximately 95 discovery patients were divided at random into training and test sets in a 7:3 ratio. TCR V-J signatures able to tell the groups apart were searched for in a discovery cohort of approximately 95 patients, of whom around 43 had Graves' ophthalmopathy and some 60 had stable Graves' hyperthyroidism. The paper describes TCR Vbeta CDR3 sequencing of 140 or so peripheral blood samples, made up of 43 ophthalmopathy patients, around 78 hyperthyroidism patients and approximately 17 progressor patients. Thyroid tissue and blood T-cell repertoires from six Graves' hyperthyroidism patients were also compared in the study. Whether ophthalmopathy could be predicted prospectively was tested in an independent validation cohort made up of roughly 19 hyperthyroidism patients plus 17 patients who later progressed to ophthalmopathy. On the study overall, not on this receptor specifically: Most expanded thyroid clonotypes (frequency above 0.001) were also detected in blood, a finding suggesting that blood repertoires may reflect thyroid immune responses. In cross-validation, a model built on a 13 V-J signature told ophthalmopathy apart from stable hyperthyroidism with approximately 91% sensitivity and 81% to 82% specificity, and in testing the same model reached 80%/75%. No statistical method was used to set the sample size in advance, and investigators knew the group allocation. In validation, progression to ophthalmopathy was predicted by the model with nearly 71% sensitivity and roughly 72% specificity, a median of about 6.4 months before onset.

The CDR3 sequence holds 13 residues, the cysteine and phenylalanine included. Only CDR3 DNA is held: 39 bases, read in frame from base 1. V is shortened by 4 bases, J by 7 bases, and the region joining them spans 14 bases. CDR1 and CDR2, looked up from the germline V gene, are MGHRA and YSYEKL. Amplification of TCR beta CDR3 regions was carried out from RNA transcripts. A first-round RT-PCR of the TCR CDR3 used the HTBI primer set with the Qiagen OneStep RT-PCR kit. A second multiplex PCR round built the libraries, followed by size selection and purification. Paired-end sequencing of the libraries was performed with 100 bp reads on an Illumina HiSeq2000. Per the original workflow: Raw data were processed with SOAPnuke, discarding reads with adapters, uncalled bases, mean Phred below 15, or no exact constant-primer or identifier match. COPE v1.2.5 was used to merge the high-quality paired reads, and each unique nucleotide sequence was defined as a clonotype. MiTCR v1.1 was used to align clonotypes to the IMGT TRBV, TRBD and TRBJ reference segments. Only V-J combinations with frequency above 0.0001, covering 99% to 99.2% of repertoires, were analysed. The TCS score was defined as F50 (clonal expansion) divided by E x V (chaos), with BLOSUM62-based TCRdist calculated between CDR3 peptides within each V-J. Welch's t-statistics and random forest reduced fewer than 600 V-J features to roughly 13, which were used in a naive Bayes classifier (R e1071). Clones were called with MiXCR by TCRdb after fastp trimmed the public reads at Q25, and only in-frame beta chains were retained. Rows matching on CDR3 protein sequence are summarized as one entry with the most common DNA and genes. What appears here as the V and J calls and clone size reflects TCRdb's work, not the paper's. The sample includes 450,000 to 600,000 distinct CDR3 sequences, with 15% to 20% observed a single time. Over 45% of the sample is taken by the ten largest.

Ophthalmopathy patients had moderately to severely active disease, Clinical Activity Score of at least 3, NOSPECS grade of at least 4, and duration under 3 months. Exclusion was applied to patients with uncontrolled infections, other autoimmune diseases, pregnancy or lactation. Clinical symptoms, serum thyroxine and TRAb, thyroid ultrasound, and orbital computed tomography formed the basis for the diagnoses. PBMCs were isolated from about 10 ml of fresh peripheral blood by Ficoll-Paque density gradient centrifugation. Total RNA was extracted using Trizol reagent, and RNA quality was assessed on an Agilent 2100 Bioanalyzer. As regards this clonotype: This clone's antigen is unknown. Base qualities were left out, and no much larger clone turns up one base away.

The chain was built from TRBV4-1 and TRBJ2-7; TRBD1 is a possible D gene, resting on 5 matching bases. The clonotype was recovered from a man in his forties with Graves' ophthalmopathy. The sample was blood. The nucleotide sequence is TGCGCCAGCAGCCTGAGCAGGGCCGGAGAGCAGTACTTC. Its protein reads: CASSLSRAGEQYF.